This section outlines one TCR beta chain sequence together with its context. Its antigen remains unknown. Sample time point: pretreatment peripheral blood. Locally advanced or metastatic urothelial carcinoma affected the patients. The number of samples from each patient was between 1 and 8, taken pretreatment and on-treatment. Germline CDR1 reads SGDLS; CDR2 reads YYNGEE. The length of the CDR3 is 17 residues. Trimming removed 3 bases from V and 6 bases from J; junction bases left unmatched: 15. The assay was immunoSEQ multiplex PCR, and TCRdb's table has in-frame clones only and misses some. The table has 95,000 or so clones, 87% seen once. The data belong to a study of PD-L1 blockade in urothelial cancer. Study-wide results and caveats: Below-median TCR clonality that was measured in pretreatment blood predicted better survival.

Sequenced material: PBMCs, taken around atezolizumab (anti-PD-L1) treatment. The sequence was obtained from a man in his 60s with urothelial cancer. This chain connects TRBV9 to TRBJ2-3, with 8 positions matching TRBD2. CDR3 residues: CASSAPRTSPKSDTQYF. CDR3 DNA: TGTGCCAGCAGCGCACCTCGGACTAGCCCTAAGTCGGATACGCAGTATTTT. Together with reference TRBV9 and TRBJ2-3, the CDR3 gives the full variable domain: DSGVTQTPKHLITATGQRVTLRCSPRSGDLSVYWYQQSLDQGLQFLIQYYNGEERAKGNILERFSAQQFPDLHSELNLSSLELGDSALYFCASSAPRTSPKSDTQYFGPGTRLTVL.